A single count supports the clone carrying this T cell receptor (beta chain). The antigen is unknown. Generated by immunoSEQ multiplex PCR, the TCRdb table keeps only in-frame clones and is missing some. The data contain a few million clones, around 95% of them singletons. This CDR3 region has 14 residues. Germline-derived CDR1 and CDR2 are SGHVS and FNYEAQ. Trimming pared 5 bases from V and 7 bases from J, leaving 17 bases between. The sample is drawn from a study of shared clonotypes between healthy human individuals. Study context: The cohort comprised a couple of women and a few men. Their ages spanned 18 to 49 years.

Study-level results: Among non-shared clonotypes, generation probabilities were lower than among those shared by all four donors. Enrolling few donors narrowed the genetic and exposure-history diversity that was represented. A generally larger estimated richness was seen in naive subsets than in memory subsets.

The chain is built from TRBV7-6 and TRBJ1-2; a possible D gene is TRBD1 (6 bases). The sequenced material came from naive CD4+ T cells sorted from blood. Subset given: CD45RA+ positively selected. The sequence came from a man aged 18 to 30 in good health. The CDR3 nucleotides are TGTGCCAGCAGCCTATTTGAGGGGGAAAGTGGCTACACCTTC. As protein: CASSLFEGESGYTF.